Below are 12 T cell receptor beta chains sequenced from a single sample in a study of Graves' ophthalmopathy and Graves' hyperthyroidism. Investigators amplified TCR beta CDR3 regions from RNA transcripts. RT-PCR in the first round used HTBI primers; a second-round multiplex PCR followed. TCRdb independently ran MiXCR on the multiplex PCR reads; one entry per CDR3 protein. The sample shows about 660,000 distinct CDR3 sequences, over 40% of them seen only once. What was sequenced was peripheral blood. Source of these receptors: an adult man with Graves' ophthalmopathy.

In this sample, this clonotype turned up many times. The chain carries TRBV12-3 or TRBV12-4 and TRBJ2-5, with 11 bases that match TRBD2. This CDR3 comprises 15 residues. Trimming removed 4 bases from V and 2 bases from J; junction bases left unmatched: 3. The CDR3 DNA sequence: TGTGCCAGCAGTTCGACTAGCGGGGAACAAGAGACCCAGTACTTC. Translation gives CASSSTSGEQETQYF.

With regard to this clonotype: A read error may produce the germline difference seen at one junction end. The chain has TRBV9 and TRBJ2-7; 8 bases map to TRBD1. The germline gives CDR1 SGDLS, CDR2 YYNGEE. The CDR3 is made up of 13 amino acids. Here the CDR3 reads CASREGQGYEQCF. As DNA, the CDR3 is TGCGCCAGCAGGGAAGGACAGGGCTACGAGCAGTGCTTC.

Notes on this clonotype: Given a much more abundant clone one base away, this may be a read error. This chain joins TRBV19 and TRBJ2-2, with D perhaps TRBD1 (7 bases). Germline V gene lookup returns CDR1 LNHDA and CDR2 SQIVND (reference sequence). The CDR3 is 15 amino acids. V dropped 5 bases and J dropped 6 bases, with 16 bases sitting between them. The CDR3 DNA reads TGTGCCAGTAGTGGCAGACAGGGAGGACCCGGGGAGCTGTTTTTT. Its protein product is CASSGRQGGPGELFF.

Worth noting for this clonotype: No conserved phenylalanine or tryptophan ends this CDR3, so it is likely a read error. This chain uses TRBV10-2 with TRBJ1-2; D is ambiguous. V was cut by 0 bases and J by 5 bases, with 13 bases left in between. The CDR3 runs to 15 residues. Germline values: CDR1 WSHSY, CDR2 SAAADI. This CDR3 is CASSESRAGPYGYTS. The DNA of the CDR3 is TGCGCCAGCAGTGAGTCAAGGGCCGGACCTTATGGCTACACCTCC.

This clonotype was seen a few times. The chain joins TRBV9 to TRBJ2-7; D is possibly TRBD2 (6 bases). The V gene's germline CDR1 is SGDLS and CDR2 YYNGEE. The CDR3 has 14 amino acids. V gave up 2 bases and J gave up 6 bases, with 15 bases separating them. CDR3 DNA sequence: TGTGCCAGCAGCGTGGGACTGCCTTCAAGCGAGCAGTACTTC. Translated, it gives CASSVGLPSSEQYF.

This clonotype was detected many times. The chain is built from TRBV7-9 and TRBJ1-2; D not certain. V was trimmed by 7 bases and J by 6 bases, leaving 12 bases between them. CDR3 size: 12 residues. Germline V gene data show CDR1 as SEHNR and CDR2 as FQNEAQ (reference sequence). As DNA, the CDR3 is TGTGCCAGCACGTTCGACACGGATGGCTACACCTTC. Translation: CASTFDTDGYTF.

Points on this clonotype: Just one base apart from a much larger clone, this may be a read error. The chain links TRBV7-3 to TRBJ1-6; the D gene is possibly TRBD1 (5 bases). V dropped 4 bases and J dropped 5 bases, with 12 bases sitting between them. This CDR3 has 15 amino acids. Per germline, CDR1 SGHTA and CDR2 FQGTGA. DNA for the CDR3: TGTGCCAGCAGCTCCTCCGGGACGGATAATTCACCCCTCCACTTT. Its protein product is CASSSSGTDNSPLHF.

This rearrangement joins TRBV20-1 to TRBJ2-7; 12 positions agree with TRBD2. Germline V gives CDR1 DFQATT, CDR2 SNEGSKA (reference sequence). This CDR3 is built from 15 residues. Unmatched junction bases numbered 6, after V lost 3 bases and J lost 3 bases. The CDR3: CSARSPTSGGYEQYF. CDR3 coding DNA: TGCAGTGCTAGGAGCCCGACTAGCGGGGGCTACGAGCAGTACTTC.

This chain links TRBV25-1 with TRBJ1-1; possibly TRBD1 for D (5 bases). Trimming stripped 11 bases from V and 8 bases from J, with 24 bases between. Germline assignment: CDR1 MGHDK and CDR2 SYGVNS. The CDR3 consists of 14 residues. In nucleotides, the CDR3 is TGTGCCTGGAGTGTCGGCGGCGGGGAGGGGGAAGCTTTCTTT. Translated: CAWSVGGGEGEAFF. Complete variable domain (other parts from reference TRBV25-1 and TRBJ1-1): EADIYQTPRYLVIGTGKKITLECSQTMGHDKMYWYQQDPGMELHLIHYSYGVNSTEKGDLSSESTVSRIRTEHFPLTLESARPSHTSQYLCAWSVGGGEGEAFFGQGTRLTVV.

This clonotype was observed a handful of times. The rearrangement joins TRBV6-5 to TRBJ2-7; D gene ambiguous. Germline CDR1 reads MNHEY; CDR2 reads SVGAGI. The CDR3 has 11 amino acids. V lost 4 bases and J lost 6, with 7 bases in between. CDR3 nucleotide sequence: TGTGCCAGCAGTTCCATGGGCGAGCAGTACTTC. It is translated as CASSSMGEQYF.

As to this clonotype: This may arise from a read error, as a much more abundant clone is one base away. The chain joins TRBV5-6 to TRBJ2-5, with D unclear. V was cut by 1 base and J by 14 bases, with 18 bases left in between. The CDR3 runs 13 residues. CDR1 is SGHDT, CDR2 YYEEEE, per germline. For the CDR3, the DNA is TGTGCCAGCAGCTTGAGGTCGGGTCGGGCCTGTTACTTC. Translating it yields CASSLRSGRACYF.

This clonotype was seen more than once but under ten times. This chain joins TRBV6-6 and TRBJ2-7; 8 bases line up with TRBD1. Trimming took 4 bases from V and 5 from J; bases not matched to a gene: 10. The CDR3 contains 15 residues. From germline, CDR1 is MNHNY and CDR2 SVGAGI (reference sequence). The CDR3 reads CASSSRQGKSHEQYF. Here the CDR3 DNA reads TGTGCCAGCAGTTCAAGACAGGGGAAGTCCCACGAGCAGTACTTC.